The T cell receptor (beta chain) under discussion was sequenced for a study of beta chain features in type 1 diabetes. Whole-study context: Age, gender and cell yields were alike across patients and healthy donors.

Findings of the study overall: Shorter TCRB CDR3s, moderately but significantly so, marked every one of the four CD4+ subsets in Type 1 diabetes patients. Patients and controls would share equally any PCR tilt toward shorter templates.

Germline V gene data show CDR1 as MNHEY and CDR2 as SVGAGI. Deletions cut 2 bases from V and 6 bases from J, with 10 bases between. The CDR3 length is 14 residues. This clone was seen a handful of times. Antigen: not known. Every isolated RNA sample was fully reverse transcribed, so sequencing captured expressed TCRB transcripts. Naive, central memory and regulatory T cell samples came to a mean of approximately 3.6 million reads. Profiled with immunoSEQ multiplex PCR; TCRdb holds only in-frame clones, not every one. The table records about 300,000 clones, roughly 8% of them present only once. Specimen: central memory CD4+ T cells from blood. This sequence joins TRBV6-5 and TRBJ2-2; weak D call: TRBD1 (6 bases). The sequence was obtained from a woman in her late teens or twenties in good health. The DNA for the CDR3 is TGTGCCAGCAGTTACCCTAACAGGGCCGGGGAGCTGTTTTTT. This encodes CASSYPNRAGELFF.